These 5 T cell receptor beta chains were all obtained from the same sample, sequenced in a study of shared clonotypes between healthy human individuals (TCRdb year 2020). The library was built by means of the immunoSEQ multiplex PCR assay. Entries here come from immuneACCESS through TCRdb and include only in-frame sequences with V and J called. Some clones fail to appear in such tables; in the studies checked, an unresolved V gene covers under half of the shortfall, and the cause of the remainder is unknown. The sample records nearly 1,000,000 clones, approximately 80% of which are singletons. The ten most abundant clones make up 1.5% of the sample. The sample comprised memory CD4+ T cells sorted from blood. The label giving this sample's cell subset or site can be read as: CD45RA-negative fraction. All receptors come from a man between 18 and 29 years old in good health.

The genes are TRBV4-1 and TRBJ1-3; no definite D call. CDR1 and CDR2 (germline): MGHRA, YSYEKL. The V and J ends lost 2 bases and 4 bases respectively, with 9 bases between them. CDR3 length equals 14 residues. This CDR3 reads CASSQTGGGNTIYF. The CDR3, as DNA: TGCGCCAGCAGCCAAACTGGTGGAGGAAACACCATATATTTT.

V and J are TRBV25-1 and TRBJ2-2; 8 nucleotides line up with TRBD1. CDR1 and CDR2 (germline): MGHDK, SYGVNS. Losses at the gene ends were 8 bases for V and 3 bases for J; bases not matched to a gene: 8. The CDR3 extends over 15 amino acids. The CDR3 reads CASQTNRGDTGELFF. As DNA, the CDR3 is TGTGCCAGCCAAACGAACAGGGGGGACACCGGGGAGCTGTTTTTT.

This sequence joins TRBV6-6 and TRBJ2-3; 11 bases are a match to TRBD2. The V segment lost 7 bases and the J segment 5 bases; nucleotides outside the gene matches: 8. From germline, CDR1 is MNHNY and CDR2 SVGAGI (reference sequence). This CDR3 is 15 amino acids long. The CDR3 nucleotides read TGTGCCAGCAACATAGCGGGGGGGCCGAGAGATACGCAGTATTTT. Translation: CASNIAGGPRDTQYF.

This clone was seen a few times. The chain couples TRBV9 to TRBJ2-1, with 7 positions matching TRBD1. J lost 2 bases, V lost 2 bases, and 1 base had no gene match. The CDR3 consists of 14 residues. Germline CDR1 SGDLS, CDR2 YYNGEE. As DNA, the CDR3 is TGTGCCAGCAGCGTGACAGGGACCTACAATGAGCAGTTCTTC. This codes for CASSVTGTYNEQFF.

The rearrangement uses TRBV4-1 and TRBJ2-1; D not resolved. The CDR3 contains 17 residues. CDR1 and CDR2 (germline): MGHRA, YSYEKL. The V and J ends lost 1 base and 0 bases respectively, with 13 bases between them. In DNA form, the CDR3 reads TGCGCCAGCAGCCAAGTACTTCCTAGGAGCTCCTACAATGAGCAGTTCTTC. Its translation: CASSQVLPRSSYNEQFF.